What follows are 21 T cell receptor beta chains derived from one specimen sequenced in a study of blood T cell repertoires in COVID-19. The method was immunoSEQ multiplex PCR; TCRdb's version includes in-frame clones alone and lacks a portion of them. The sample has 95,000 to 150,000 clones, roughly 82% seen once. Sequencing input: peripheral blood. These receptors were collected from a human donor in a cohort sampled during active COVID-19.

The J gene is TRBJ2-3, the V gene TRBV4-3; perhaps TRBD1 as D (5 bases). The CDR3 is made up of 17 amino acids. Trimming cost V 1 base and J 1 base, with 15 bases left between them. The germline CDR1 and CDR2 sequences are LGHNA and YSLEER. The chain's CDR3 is CASSQGVAGWGTDTQYF. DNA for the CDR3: TGCGCCAGCAGCCAAGGGGTAGCAGGGTGGGGCACAGATACGCAGTATTTT.

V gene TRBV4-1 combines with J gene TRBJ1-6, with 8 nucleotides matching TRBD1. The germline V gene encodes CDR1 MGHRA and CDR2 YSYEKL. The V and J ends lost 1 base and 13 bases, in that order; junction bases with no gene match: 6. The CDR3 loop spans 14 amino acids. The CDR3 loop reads CASSQGQTGDPLHF. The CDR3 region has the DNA TGCGCCAGCAGCCAAGGCCAGACAGGGGATCCCCTCCACTTT.

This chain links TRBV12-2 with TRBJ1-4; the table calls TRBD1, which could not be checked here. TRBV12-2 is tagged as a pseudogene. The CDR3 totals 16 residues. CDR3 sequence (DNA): TGTGCAAGTCGATCGGGACAGCCTTCAACTAATGAAAAACTGTTTTTT. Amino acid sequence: CASRSGQPSTNEKLFF.

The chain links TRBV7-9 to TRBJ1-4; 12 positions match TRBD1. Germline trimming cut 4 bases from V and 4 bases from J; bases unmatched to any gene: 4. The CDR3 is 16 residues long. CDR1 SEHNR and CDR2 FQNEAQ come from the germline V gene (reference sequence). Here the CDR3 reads CASSWGTGGFNEKLFF. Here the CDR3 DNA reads TGTGCCAGCAGCTGGGGGACAGGGGGCTTTAATGAAAAACTGTTTTTT.

The CDR3 sequence: CASGPQGTQETQYF. In nucleotides, the CDR3 is TGTGCCAGCGGACCACAGGGGACCCAAGAGACCCAGTACTTC. The rearrangement joins TRBV19 to TRBJ2-5, with 7 bases matching TRBD1. The J segment lost 1 base and the V segment lost 9 bases, leaving 8 bases of the junction unmatched. Germline values: CDR1 LNHDA, CDR2 SQIVND (reference sequence). The length of the CDR3 is 14 residues. Variable domain in full (rest from reference TRBV19 and TRBJ2-5): DGGITQSPKYLFRKEGQNVTLSCEQNLNHDAMYWYRQDPGQGLRLIYYSQIVNDFQKGDIAEGYSVSREKKESFPLTVTSAQKNPTAFYLCASGPQGTQETQYFGPGTRLLVL.

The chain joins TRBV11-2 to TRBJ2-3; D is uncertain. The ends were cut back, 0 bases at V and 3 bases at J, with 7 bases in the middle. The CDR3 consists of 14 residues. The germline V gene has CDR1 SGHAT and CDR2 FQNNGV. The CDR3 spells CASSLDLETDTQYF. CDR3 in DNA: TGTGCCAGCAGCTTAGATCTAGAAACAGATACGCAGTATTTT. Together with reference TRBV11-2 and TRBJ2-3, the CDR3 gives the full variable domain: EAGVAQSPRYKIIEKRQSVAFWCNPISGHATLYWYQQILGQGPKLLIQFQNNGVVDDSQLPKDRFSAERLKGVDSTLKIQPAKLEDSAVYLCASSLDLETDTQYFGPGTRLTVL.

The CDR3 loop is CASSYGQGIYEQYF. The CDR3 DNA is TGTGCCAGCAGCTACGGACAGGGGATCTACGAGCAGTACTTC. The chain couples TRBV7-9 to TRBJ2-7, with 9 nucleotides matching TRBD1. The CDR3 sequence is 14 residues long. J was trimmed by 3 bases and V by 4 bases; bases with no gene match: 4. Per the germline V gene, CDR1 is SEHNR and CDR2 is FQNEAQ (reference sequence). Together with reference TRBV7-9 and TRBJ2-7, the CDR3 gives the full variable domain: DTGVSQNPRHKITKRGQNVTFRCDPISEHNRLYWYRQTLGQGPEFLTYFQNEAQLEKSRLLSDRFSAERPKGSFSTLEIQRTEQGDSAMYLCASSYGQGIYEQYFGPGTRLTVT.

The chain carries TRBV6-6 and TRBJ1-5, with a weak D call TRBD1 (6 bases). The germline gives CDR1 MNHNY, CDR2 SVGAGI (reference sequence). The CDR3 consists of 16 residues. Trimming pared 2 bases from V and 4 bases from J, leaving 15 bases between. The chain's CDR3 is CASSYPGQRWNQPQHF. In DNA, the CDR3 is TGTGCCAGCAGTTACCCCGGACAGCGTTGGAATCAGCCCCAGCATTTT.

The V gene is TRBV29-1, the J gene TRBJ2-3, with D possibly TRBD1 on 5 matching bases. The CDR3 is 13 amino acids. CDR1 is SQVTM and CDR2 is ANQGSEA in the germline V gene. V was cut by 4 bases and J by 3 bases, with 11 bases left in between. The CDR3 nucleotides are TGCAGCGTTGGGCAGGGTGTTACAGATACGCAGTATTTT. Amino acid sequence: CSVGQGVTDTQYF.

The CDR3 is CATSRGRQSGANVLTF. The CDR3, as DNA: TGTGCCACCAGCAGAGGGAGGCAGTCTGGGGCCAACGTCCTGACTTTC. V usage is TRBV15 and J usage is TRBJ2-6; tentative D call: TRBD2 (5 bases). The CDR3 is made up of 16 amino acids. CDR1 and CDR2 (germline): LNHNV, YYDKDF (reference sequence). V was clipped by 1 base and J by 1 base, with 8 bases between them.

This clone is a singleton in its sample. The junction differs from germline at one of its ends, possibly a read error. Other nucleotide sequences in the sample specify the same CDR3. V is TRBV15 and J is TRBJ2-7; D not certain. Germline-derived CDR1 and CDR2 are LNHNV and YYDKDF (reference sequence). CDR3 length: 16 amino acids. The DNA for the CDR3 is TGTGCCACTAGCAGAGAGCAGGTCTCCTCCTCCTACGAGCAGTACTTC. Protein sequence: CATSREQVSSSYEQYF. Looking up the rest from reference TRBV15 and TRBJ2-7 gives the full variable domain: DAMVIQNPRYQVTQFGKPVTLSCSQTLNHNVMYWYQQKSSQAPKLLFHYYDKDFNNEADTPDNFQSRRPNTSFCFLDIRSPGLGDTAMYLCATSREQVSSSYEQYFGPGTRLTVT.

CDR3 sequence (DNA): TGTGCCATCAGTGAGTCCGCAAGTCTGACAGGGGTATATGGCTACACCTTC. Protein product: CAISESASLTGVYGYTF. The gene calls are TRBV10-3 and TRBJ1-2; TRBD1 agrees at 8 bases. CDR3 length: 17 amino acids. V shed 0 bases and J 5 bases; nucleotides not matched to a gene: 11. Germline CDR1 and CDR2: ENHRY and SYGVKD.

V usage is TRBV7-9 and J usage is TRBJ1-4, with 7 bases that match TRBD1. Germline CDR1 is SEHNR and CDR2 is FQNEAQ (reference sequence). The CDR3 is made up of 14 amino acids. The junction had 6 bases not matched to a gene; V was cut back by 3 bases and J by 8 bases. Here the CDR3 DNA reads TGTGCCAGCAGCTTGGGACAGAGGATGGAAAAACTGTTTTTT. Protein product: CASSLGQRMEKLFF.

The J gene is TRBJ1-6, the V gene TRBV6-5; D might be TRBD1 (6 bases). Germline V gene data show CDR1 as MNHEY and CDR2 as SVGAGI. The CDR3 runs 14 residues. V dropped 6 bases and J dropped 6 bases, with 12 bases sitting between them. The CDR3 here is CASRTGQLNSPLHF. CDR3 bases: TGTGCCAGCAGGACCGGACAGCTTAATTCACCCCTCCACTTT.

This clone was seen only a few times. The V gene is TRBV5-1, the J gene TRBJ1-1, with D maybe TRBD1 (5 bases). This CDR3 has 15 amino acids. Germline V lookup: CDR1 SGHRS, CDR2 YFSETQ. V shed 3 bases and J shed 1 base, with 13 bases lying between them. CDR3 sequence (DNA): TGCGCCAGCAGCTCGGCGGGGGACCCGAACACTGAAGCTTTCTTT. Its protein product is CASSSAGDPNTEAFF.

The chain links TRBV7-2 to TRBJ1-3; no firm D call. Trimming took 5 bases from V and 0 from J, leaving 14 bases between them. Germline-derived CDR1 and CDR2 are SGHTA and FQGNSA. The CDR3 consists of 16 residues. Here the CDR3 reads CASSDPLGASGNTIYF. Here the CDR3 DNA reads TGTGCCAGCAGCGACCCTTTGGGAGCCTCTGGAAACACCATATATTTT.

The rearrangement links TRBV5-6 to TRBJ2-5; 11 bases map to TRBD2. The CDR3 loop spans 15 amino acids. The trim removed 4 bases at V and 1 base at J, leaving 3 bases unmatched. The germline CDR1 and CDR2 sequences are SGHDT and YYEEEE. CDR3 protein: CASSGGLAGQETQYF. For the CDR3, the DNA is TGTGCCAGCAGCGGTGGACTAGCGGGCCAAGAGACCCAGTACTTC.

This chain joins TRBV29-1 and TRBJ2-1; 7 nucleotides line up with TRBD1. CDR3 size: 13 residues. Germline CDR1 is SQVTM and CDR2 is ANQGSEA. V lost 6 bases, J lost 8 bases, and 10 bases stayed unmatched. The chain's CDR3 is CSVLRQGSDEQFF. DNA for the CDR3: TGCAGCGTCTTACGACAGGGTTCGGATGAGCAGTTCTTC.

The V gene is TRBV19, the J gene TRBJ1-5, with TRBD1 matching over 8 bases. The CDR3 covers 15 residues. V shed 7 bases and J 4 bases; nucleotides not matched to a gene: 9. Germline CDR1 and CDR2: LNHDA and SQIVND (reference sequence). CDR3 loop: CASTFGQGGNQPQHF. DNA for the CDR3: TGTGCCAGTACTTTTGGACAGGGCGGGAATCAGCCCCAGCATTTT.

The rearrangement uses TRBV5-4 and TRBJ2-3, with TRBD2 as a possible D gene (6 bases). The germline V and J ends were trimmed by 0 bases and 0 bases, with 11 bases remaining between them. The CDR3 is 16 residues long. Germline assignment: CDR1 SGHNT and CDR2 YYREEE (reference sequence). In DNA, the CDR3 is TGTGCCAGCAGCTTGGGTGGTGCGGGAAGCACAGATACGCAGTATTTT. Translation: CASSLGGAGSTDTQYF.

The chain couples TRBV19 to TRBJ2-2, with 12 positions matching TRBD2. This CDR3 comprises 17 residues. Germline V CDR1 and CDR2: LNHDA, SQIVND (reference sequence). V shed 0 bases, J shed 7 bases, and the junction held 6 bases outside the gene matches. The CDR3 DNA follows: TGTGCCAGTAGTATAGACGGACTAGCGGGGCGTGTCGGGGAGCTGTTTTTT. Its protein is CASSIDGLAGRVGELFF.